This is a list of T cell receptor beta chains from one sample in a study of T cells after yellow fever vaccination. TCRdb independently ran MiXCR on the 5' RACE reads; one entry per CDR3 protein. The sample has roughly 56,000 distinct CDR3 sequences; about 5.2% are singletons. The material was PBMCs, either bulk or a sorted T-cell subset (CD4+, CD8+, memory, or dextramer-sorted; not recorded which), obtained on the day of the yellow fever booster vaccination. The receptors derive from a man aged 18 to 29 who received the YFV17D yellow fever vaccine. The CDR3 runs from the conserved cysteine through the conserved F or W. The D gene is left open where the match is weak. The size field is filled for only some rows; it gives once, few, many or a size class.

CSARDPRGGNQPQHF TGCAGTGCTAGAGATCCCAGGGGCGGCAATCAGCCCCAGCATTTT many TRBV20-1 NA TRBJ1-5
CSARWQSTEAFF TGCAGTGCTAGATGGCAGTCCACTGAAGCTTTCTTT many TRBV20-1 NA TRBJ1-1
CASSSTGNPTDTQYF TGTGCCAGCAGCTCCACAGGGAACCCCACAGATACGCAGTATTTT few TRBV11-2 NA TRBJ2-3
CASSRGQIYSNQPQHF TGTGCCAGCAGTAGAGGACAGATATATAGCAATCAGCCCCAGCATTTT NA TRBV6-6 NA TRBJ1-5
CSARIQGRSGANVLTF TGCAGTGCTAGAATACAGGGGCGATCTGGGGCCAACGTCCTGACTTTC NA TRBV20-1 TRBD1 TRBJ2-6
CASSQDLGITEAFF TGTGCCAGCAGCCAAGATCTGGGGATCACTGAAGCTTTCTTT NA TRBV14 NA TRBJ1-1
CASSSLGGYNEQFF TGTGCCAGCAGCTCACTAGGGGGCTACAATGAGCAGTTCTTC NA TRBV7-3 NA TRBJ2-1
CASSQGGRISGANVLTF TGTGCCAGCAGCCAAGGGGGAAGGATCTCTGGGGCCAACGTCCTGACTTTC few TRBV14 NA TRBJ2-6
CATSRGRGSNQPQHF TGTGCCACCAGCAGAGGAAGGGGTAGCAATCAGCCCCAGCATTTT few TRBV15 NA TRBJ1-5
CSARDQQALGANVLTF TGCAGTGCTAGAGATCAGCAGGCGCTCGGGGCCAACGTCCTGACTTTC many TRBV20-1 NA TRBJ2-6
CASSHGQMNTEAFF TGCGCCAGCAGCCATGGACAGATGAACACTGAAGCTTTCTTT many TRBV4-3 NA TRBJ1-1
CASNPWGGRADTQYF TGCGCCAGCAACCCTTGGGGGGGGAGGGCAGATACGCAGTATTTT NA TRBV4-1 TRBD2 TRBJ2-3
CASLSGTGVPNEQFF TGTGCCAGCCTAAGTGGGACAGGGGTACCCAATGAGCAGTTCTTC few TRBV2 TRBD1 TRBJ2-1
CASSYSYPWRQPQHF TGTGCCAGCAGTTACTCTTACCCCTGGAGACAGCCCCAGCATTTT few TRBV6-2/TRBV6-3 NA TRBJ1-5